This TCR beta chain was obtained from a study of blood T cell repertoires in COVID-19. Study summary: The United States, Italy and Spain provided the acute and convalescent COVID-19 samples.

Germline V gives CDR1 MDHEN, CDR2 SYDVKM. V lost 4 bases to trimming and J lost 0 bases; unmatched junction nucleotides: 7. The CDR3 is 17 amino acids. TCRdb's table, derived via immunoSEQ multiplex PCR, lists solely in-frame clones and lacks some. The data hold around 260,000 clones, with around 84% observed a single time. This receptor was identified in a man aged 55-75 years with acute or convalescent COVID-19. The V gene is TRBV28, the J gene TRBJ2-1; 9 bases map to TRBD2. The sequenced sample consisted of peripheral blood. The chain's CDR3 is CASSSPSGASSYNEQFF. The CDR3 DNA is TGTGCCAGCAGTTCCCCTAGCGGGGCGAGCTCCTACAATGAGCAGTTCTTC.